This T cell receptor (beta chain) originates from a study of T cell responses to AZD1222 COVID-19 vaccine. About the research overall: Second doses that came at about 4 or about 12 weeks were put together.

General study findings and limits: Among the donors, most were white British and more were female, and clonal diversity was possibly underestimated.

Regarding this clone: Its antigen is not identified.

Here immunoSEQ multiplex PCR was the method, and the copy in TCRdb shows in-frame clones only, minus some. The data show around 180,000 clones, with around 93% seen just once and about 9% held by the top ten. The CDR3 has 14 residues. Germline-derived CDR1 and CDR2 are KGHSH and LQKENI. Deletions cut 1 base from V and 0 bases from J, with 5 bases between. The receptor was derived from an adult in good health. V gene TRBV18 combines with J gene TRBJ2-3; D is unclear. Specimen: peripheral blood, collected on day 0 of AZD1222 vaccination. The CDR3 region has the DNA TGTGCCAGCTCACCACTTGCGAGCACAGATACGCAGTATTTT. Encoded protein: CASSPLASTDTQYF.